This T cell receptor (beta chain) was sequenced in a study of blood T cell repertoires in COVID-19. In the study overall: The United States, Italy and Spain were the sources of the acute and convalescent COVID-19 samples.

Per the authors' pipeline: The assay estimated nucleated cells by amplifying reference gene primers. Profiling relied on immunoSEQ multiplex PCR, and the TCRdb table lists in-frame clones only, not all of them. The DNA gave D and trimming, while V, J and clone size come from that table. The sample includes about 290,000 clones, 89% seen only once; the top ten take around 1.7%. The V gene's germline CDR1 is LNHDA and CDR2 SQIVND (reference sequence). The CDR3 extends over 14 amino acids. V gave up 5 bases and J gave up 9 bases; unmatched junction bases: 11. Participants were aged 18 to 89 years from approximately 25 US areas. Clinical history as reported by participants underpinned cohort assignment. This clone is a singleton in its sample.

This chain connects TRBV19 to TRBJ1-1; 8 bases map to TRBD1. The sequenced sample was PBMCs or T cells enriched from blood (not recorded which). The TCR was taken from a woman between 40 and 55 years old who had recovered from COVID-19. The CDR3 coding sequence is TGTGCCAGTAGTGTCGCCGGGACAGGACCCCAAGCTTTCTTT. Translation gives CASSVAGTGPQAFF.